The T cell receptor (beta chain) described here comes from a study of graft-versus-host responses after intestinal transplantation. The wider study: All recipients were given anti-thymocyte globulin induction, and tacrolimus and steroids were then administered for roughly three years.

Whole-study findings and limits: Allografts of one patient group, those with graft-donor T cell macrochimerism, had high graft-versus-host to host-versus-graft clonal ratios.

TCRdb keeps only in-frame clones here, not all; method: immunoSEQ multiplex PCR. The sample lists roughly 23,000 clones, more than 90% occurring once. The V gene's germline CDR1 is MNHEY and CDR2 SMNVEV (reference sequence). This CDR3 is 14 amino acids long. V was pared by 6 bases and J by 0 bases, with 5 bases of the junction left unmatched. Worth noting for this clone: Its antigen is still unknown.

The chain employs TRBV27 and TRBJ2-7; 7 nucleotides agree with TRBD1. The clonotype comes from a human patient who received an intestinal transplant, so some T cells may come from the graft donor. The specimen was PBMCs, collected 39 to 40 days after intestinal transplant. Here the CDR3 reads CASRGGPSSYEQYF. The CDR3 DNA reads as TGTGCCAGCAGAGGGGGCCCCAGCTCCTACGAGCAGTACTTC.